Following are 6 T cell receptor beta chains from one sample sequenced in a study of T cells in Graves' hyperthyroidism and ophthalmopathy. What was amplified from RNA transcripts were TCR beta CDR3 regions. First-round RT-PCR of the TCR CDR3 relied on the HTBI primer set. MiXCR, run by TCRdb on the multiplex PCR reads, gives a single entry per CDR3 protein. The sample consists of 350,000 to 500,000 distinct CDR3 sequences, roughly 15% of them appearing once. Sequencing was done on a sample of blood. The source is a woman in her late teens or twenties with Graves' hyperthyroidism.

Turning to this clonotype: Its ends do not fully match the called genes, so a read error is possible. The rearrangement joins TRBV6-4 to TRBJ1-1, with D maybe TRBD1 (5 bases). The germline V gene encodes CDR1 MRHNA and CDR2 SNTAGT. This CDR3 has 14 residues. The CDR3, as DNA: TGTGACAGCAGTCTGGACGTAGGGGTCACTGAAGCTTTCTTT. Protein product: CDSSLDVGVTEAFF.

This clonotype was counted between two and nine times. The rearrangement joins TRBV27 to TRBJ1-1; D gene ambiguous. V shed 6 bases and J shed 3 bases, with 14 bases lying between them. The CDR3 covers 14 residues. The germline V gene has CDR1 MNHEY and CDR2 SMNVEV (reference sequence). As DNA, the CDR3 is TGTGCCAGCAGGGACTTTTACGGGGACACTGAAGCTTTCTTT. Its protein is CASRDFYGDTEAFF.

This clonotype was found a few times. This chain links TRBV9 with TRBJ2-5; 7 nucleotides agree with TRBD2. Germline-derived CDR1 and CDR2 are SGDLS and YYNGEE. With V trimmed by 3 bases and J by 1 base, 15 bases remained unmatched. This CDR3 comprises 18 residues. For the CDR3, the DNA is TGTGCCAGCAGCGAGGGGAGGGGCCCGCCTTCCTCCCAAGAGACCCAGTACTTC. Encoded protein: CASSEGRGPPSSQETQYF. Looking up the rest from reference TRBV9 and TRBJ2-5 gives the full variable domain: DSGVTQTPKHLITATGQRVTLRCSPRSGDLSVYWYQQSLDQGLQFLIQYYNGEERAKGNILERFSAQQFPDLHSELNLSSLELGDSALYFCASSEGRGPPSSQETQYFGPGTRLLVL.

The V call is TRBV20-1, the J call TRBJ2-2; 14 bases align to TRBD2. CDR3 length: 19 residues. Unmatched junction bases numbered 12, after V lost 1 base and J lost 5 bases. The germline V gene has CDR1 DFQATT and CDR2 SNEGSKA (reference sequence). The CDR3 DNA reads as TGCAGTGCTAGAGGAGCGACTAGCGGGAGGGCCTTGCTGACCGGGGAGCTGTTTTTT. Encoded protein: CSARGATSGRALLTGELFF.

The V call is TRBV18, the J call TRBJ2-1; tentative D call: TRBD2 (5 bases). The germline gives CDR1 KGHSH, CDR2 LQKENI. CDR3 length: 12 residues. V was shortened by 2 bases and J by 10 bases, with 9 bases between the two germline ends. The CDR3 nucleotides read TGTGCCAGCTCACCATTGAGGGAGGAGCAGTTCTTC. Protein: CASSPLREEQFF.

This clonotype showed up just a few times. The chain uses TRBV5-4 and TRBJ2-7; TRBD2 aligns across 7 bases. J gave up 0 bases and V 1 base, and 7 bases lay outside the gene matches. Germline assignment: CDR1 SGHNT and CDR2 YYREEE (reference sequence). The CDR3 sequence is 16 residues long. The CDR3, as DNA: TGTGCCAGCAGCTTGTGGGGCAGCGGGGCCTCCTACGAGCAGTACTTC. Its translation is CASSLWGSGASYEQYF.